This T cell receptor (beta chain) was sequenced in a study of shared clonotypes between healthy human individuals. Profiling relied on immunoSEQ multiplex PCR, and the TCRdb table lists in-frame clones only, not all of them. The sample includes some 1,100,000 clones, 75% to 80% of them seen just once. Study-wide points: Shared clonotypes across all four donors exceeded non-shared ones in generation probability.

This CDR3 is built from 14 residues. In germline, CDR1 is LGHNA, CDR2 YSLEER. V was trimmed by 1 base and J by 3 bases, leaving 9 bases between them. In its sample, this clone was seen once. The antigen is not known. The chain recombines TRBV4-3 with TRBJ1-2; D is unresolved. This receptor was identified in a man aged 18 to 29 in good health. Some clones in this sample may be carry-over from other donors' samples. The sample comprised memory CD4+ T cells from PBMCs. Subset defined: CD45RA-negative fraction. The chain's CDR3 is CASSQAFTDYGYTF. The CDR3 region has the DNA TGCGCCAGCAGCCAAGCGTTCACTGACTATGGCTACACCTTC.